This TCR beta chain was obtained from a study of vaccination and CD4 T cells after COVID-19. In the study overall: After vaccination, three convalescent patients were sampled at day 14 and at days 161 to 241.

The CDR3 has 16 residues. CDR1 is LNHDA, CDR2 SQIVND, per germline (reference sequence). The ends lost 9 bases at V and 2 bases at J; junction bases unmatched: 8. In the case of this clonotype: What it binds is unknown.

Oncomine TCR Beta short-read sequencing was applied to DNA from cultured CD4+ T cells. Genomic DNA was extracted from cultured CD4+ T cells. TCRdb reprocessed the PCR reads via MiXCR and lists one record per CDR3 protein. This table holds about 15,000 distinct CDR3 sequences, about 51% found once. Notes on the study in general: The study examined relatively few convalescent patients and included no early post-infection timepoints.

Time point described: late sampling 161 to 241 days after vaccination in three convalescent patients. Treatment here: approximately 10-day PBMC culture with coronavirus spike peptide pools or control peptides (ViraFEST assay). PBMCs, plated at roughly 2 million per well, were grown in the presence of about 9.5 IU/ml IL-2 and around 10 ug/ml peptide pools. The receptor was derived from a human donor who had recovered from COVID-19. The chain couples TRBV19 to TRBJ1-5, with TRBD1 matching over 12 bases. Sequenced here: CD4+ T cells from blood, cultured in vitro, sampled about 7 months after SARS-CoV-2 vaccination. As DNA, the CDR3 is TGTGCCAGCCATGGGACAGGGGGCTGGGGCAATCAGCCCCAGCATTTT. Residues: CASHGTGGWGNQPQHF.